Sequencing of this T cell receptor (beta chain) was carried out in a study of shared clonotypes between healthy human individuals. General study points: Shared clonotypes across all four donors exceeded non-shared ones in generation probability.

V lost 5 bases to trimming and J lost 1 base; unmatched junction nucleotides: 16. Looked up from germline, CDR1 is MNHEY and CDR2 is SMNVEV (reference sequence). The CDR3 sequence is 20 residues long. CD45RO-negative, CCR7-selected cells formed the naive CD8 fraction, which excluded terminally differentiated effector memory CD45RA+ cells. Those who donated, Caucasian adults without exception, all lived in Nashville, Tennessee. Remarks on this clone: Its antigen remains unidentified.

Original processing notes: Sequence data from immunoSEQ were junction-only and lacked quality scores; consequently, filtering differed. Some clones are missing from TCRdb's copy, which holds only in-frame ones; the method was immunoSEQ multiplex PCR. The V and J calls and clone size are taken from that table; D and trimming were inferred from the DNA. Among about 1,900,000 clones listed, over 85% were seen once. The sample consisted of naive CD8+ T cells sorted from blood. The source of this sequence is a man aged 18 to 35 in good health. The genes are TRBV27 and TRBJ2-2; 10 positions match TRBD2. The CDR3 nucleotides are TGTGCCAGCAGTCCCCTATTGCAGCAGTTAGCGGGAGGGAACACCGGGGAGCTGTTTTTT. This encodes CASSPLLQQLAGGNTGELFF.